The entry below describes one T cell receptor beta chain. This receptor's antigen is unknown. One base away there is no much larger clone; base qualities are not given. The data belong to a study of siplizumab effects on memory and regulatory T cells (dated by TCRdb to the late 2010s). General notes on the study: Across eight responder-stimulator pairs, mixed lymphocyte reactions were run in pairs, around 1 with siplizumab at roughly 1 ug/mL and around 1 without drug. The study looked at the effect of siplizumab, an anti-CD2 antibody, on alloreactive T-cell subsets in allogeneic mixed lymphocyte reactions made from human PBMCs.

Mixed lymphocyte reaction cells were cocultured at 37°C for 5 to 7 days. After responder PBMCs were labelled with CFSE and stimulator PBMCs with Violet Dye, the two populations were combined at a 1:1 ratio. Sorted unstimulated T cells and proliferating T cells recovered from mixed lymphocyte reactions were subjected to TCRbeta CDR3 sequencing. Fresh whole blood from about 10 HLA-typed healthy donors served as the source for isolating PBMCs. Proliferating CFSE-low responder T cells were FACS-sorted after the mixed lymphocyte reaction for TCR sequencing. Beyond this particular receptor, the publication reports: The cumulative frequency of alloreactive sequences traceable to unstimulated CD4+ memory T cells was significantly reduced by siplizumab. Among mappable alloreactive CD4+ clones, an average Treg-derived fraction of less than 70% was observed with siplizumab, compared with 25% to 30% in control reactions. Because sequences at frequencies below about 10^-5 were poorly captured, only a minor fraction of alloreactive clones could be mapped back to unstimulated subsets. Unstimulated naive T cells appeared to be more diverse than memory T cells, and naive cells seemed to make a substantial contribution to the alloresponse. About 75-95% of proliferating CD4+ or CD8+ clones could not be given a naive or memory phenotype. Whether proliferating Tregs from siplizumab cultures actually had suppressive function was not functionally confirmed.

From the cysteine through the phenylalanine, the CDR3 covers 15 amino acids. This entry keeps only the CDR3 DNA: 45 bases, framed from base 1. As encoded in the germline V gene, CDR1 is SGHAT while CDR2 is FQNNGV. V loses 1 base at its end and J loses 4 bases; junction bases beyond the gene matches: 4. The method behind the library was the immunoSEQ multiplex PCR assay. Approximately 100,000 TCR templates per sample were assayed on the deep sequencing platform. Genomic DNA extracted from sorted T cells was the material used for TCRbeta CDR3 sequencing. The original pipeline was this. The R programming language was used for clonal analysis of the TCRbeta CDR3 data. Alloreactive CD4+ and CD8+ clones were identified by comparing unstimulated samples to CFSE-low samples taken after the reaction. Regulatory or non-regulatory origin of alloreactive CD4+ clones was assigned by matching sequences to the sorted unstimulated Treg and non-Treg repertoires. In its TCRdb copy, this immuneACCESS table keeps in-frame sequences only and misses some clones. Where compared with another copy, unresolved V genes explain less than half of these, and the others have no known cause. From that table come the V and J calls and clone size; the DNA was used to work out D and trimming. The sample yields roughly 10,000 clones; roughly 46% were counted once. The top ten hold approximately 23% of the sample.

This receptor was identified in a human donor in good health; the cells came from an allogeneic mixed lymphocyte reaction. The rearranged segments are TRBV11-2 and TRBJ2-5; TRBD1 aligns with 9 central bases. The source material was CFSE-low (dividing) CD4+ T cells sorted from an allogeneic mixed lymphocyte reaction. Here the CDR3 is given as CASSLGDREGETQYF. The nucleotide sequence reads as follows: TGTGCCAGCAGCTTAGGGGACAGGGAGGGAGAGACCCAGTACTTC. Where the CDR3 stops, the reference TRBV11-2 and TRBJ2-5 genes take over; the full variable domain is EAGVAQSPRYKIIEKRQSVAFWCNPISGHATLYWYQQILGQGPKLLIQFQNNGVVDDSQLPKDRFSAERLKGVDSTLKIQPAKLEDSAVYLCASSLGDREGETQYFGPGTRLLVL.